The 32 T cell receptor beta chains reported below all come from one sample, sequenced in a study of graft-versus-host responses after intestinal transplantation. The data were produced by immunoSEQ multiplex PCR, yet TCRdb's version contains in-frame clones alone and is incomplete. The sample yields fewer than 130,000 clones, roughly 93% seen once. Their specific antigens are unknown. Sequencing was performed on unstimulated CD8+ T cells sorted from spleen or lymph node cells, taken before intestinal transplant. These receptors were obtained from a human donor who received an intestinal transplant.

This chain links TRBV6-5 with TRBJ2-2; D is perhaps TRBD1 (6 bases). The CDR3 has 15 residues. V was pared by 0 bases and J by 6 bases, with 11 bases between. CDR1 and CDR2 (germline): MNHEY, SVGAGI. The CDR3 protein is CASSYSMGQPGELFF. The CDR3 nucleotides read TGTGCCAGCAGTTACTCGATGGGACAACCCGGGGAGCTGTTTTTT.

The rearrangement links TRBV30 to TRBJ2-3; D is undetermined. V was pared by 5 bases and J by 6 bases, with 15 bases between. CDR1 is GTSNPN, CDR2 SVGIG, per germline (reference sequence). The CDR3 extends over 13 amino acids. CDR3 bases: TGTGCCTGGGCCCGGACGGCCTCGGATACGCAGTATTTT. Amino acids: CAWARTASDTQYF.

This clone came up once. V usage is TRBV13 and J usage is TRBJ2-1; no firm D call. Germline CDR1 and CDR2: PRHDT and FYEKMQ (reference sequence). CDR3 size: 17 residues. V was pared by 5 bases and J by 0 bases, with 17 bases between. The CDR3 DNA sequence: TGTGCCAGCAGCCCGATCACAACAAGCTACTCCTACAATGAGCAGTTCTTC. Translating gives CASSPITTSYSYNEQFF. Filled out from reference TRBV13 and TRBJ2-1, the complete variable domain reads AAGVIQSPRHLIKEKRETATLKCYPIPRHDTVYWYQQGPGQDPQFLISFYEKMQSDKGSIPDRFSAQQFSDYHSELNMSSLELGDSALYFCASSPITTSYSYNEQFFGPGTRLTVL.

This clone appeared a single time. CDR3 coding DNA: TGTGCCAGCAGTTACATGGGCGGGGGGCCGGATGAGCAGTTCTTC. The encoded protein is CASSYMGGGPDEQFF. V is TRBV6-5 and J is TRBJ2-1; 8 bases align to TRBD2. CDR3 length equals 15 residues. The germline V gene has CDR1 MNHEY and CDR2 SVGAGI. Unmatched junction bases numbered 8, after V lost 2 bases and J lost 8 bases.

The chain couples TRBV10-3 to TRBJ1-4; TRBD1 agrees at 8 bases. CDR1 is ENHRY, CDR2 SYGVKD, per germline. V lost 2 bases and J lost 1; bases outside the gene matches: 3. The CDR3 has 16 amino acids. CDR3: CAISESTGGTNEKLFF. Written as DNA, the CDR3 is TGTGCCATCAGTGAGAGTACAGGGGGAACTAATGAAAAACTGTTTTTT.

V usage is TRBV28 and J usage is TRBJ1-1; D gene uncertain. Per germline, CDR1 MDHEN and CDR2 SYDVKM. The CDR3 is made up of 13 amino acids. V was clipped by 8 bases and J by 0 bases, with 10 bases between them. CDR3 sequence reads: CASVAVLNTEAFF. CDR3 DNA sequence: TGTGCCAGCGTTGCGGTGTTGAACACTGAAGCTTTCTTT. Full variable domain (missing parts from reference TRBV28 and TRBJ1-1): DVKVTQSSRYLVKRTGEKVFLECVQDMDHENMFWYRQDPGLGLRLIYFSYDVKMKEKGDIPEGYSVSREKKERFSLILESASTNQTSMYLCASVAVLNTEAFFGQGTRLTVV.

CDR3 protein: CSAEILLQDFYGYTF. CDR3 coding DNA: TGCAGCGCCGAAATTTTACTACAGGATTTCTATGGCTACACCTTC. This chain uses TRBV29-1 with TRBJ1-2; weak D call: TRBD1 (5 bases). Looked up from germline, CDR1 is SQVTM and CDR2 is ANQGSEA. Trimming took off 7 bases at V and 4 bases at J, with 22 bases between the two ends. The CDR3 runs 15 residues.

The J gene is TRBJ2-1, the V gene TRBV2, with TRBD1 identical over 7 bases. The CDR3 is made up of 14 amino acids. The germline CDR1 and CDR2 sequences are SNHLY and FYNNEI. With V trimmed by 5 bases and J by 2 bases, 3 bases remained unmatched. The CDR3, as DNA: TGTGCCAGCAGTTCCGACAGGGCCTACAATGAGCAGTTCTTC. Protein sequence: CASSSDRAYNEQFF. The whole variable domain, remainder taken from reference TRBV2 and TRBJ2-1, is EPEVTQTPSHQVTQMGQEVILRCVPISNHLYFYWYRQILGQKVEFLVSFYNNEISEKSEIFDDQFSVERPDGSNFTLKIRSTKLEDSAMYFCASSSDRAYNEQFFGPGTRLTVL.

The rearrangement links TRBV25-1 to TRBJ2-1; 10 nucleotides match TRBD2. The CDR3 sequence is 15 residues long. The V segment lost 8 bases and the J segment 7 bases; nucleotides outside the gene matches: 11. CDR1 is MGHDK and CDR2 is SYGVNS in the germline V gene. CDR3 DNA: TGTGCCAGCGACCTGAGCGGGAGGGCCGGAAATGAGCAGTTCTTC. Translating gives CASDLSGRAGNEQFF.

V usage is TRBV27 and J usage is TRBJ1-3; no firm D call. V gave up 3 bases and J gave up 0 bases, with 6 bases separating them. The V gene's germline CDR1 is MNHEY and CDR2 SMNVEV (reference sequence). This CDR3 region has 14 residues. The CDR3 sequence: CASSFRGSGNTIYF. CDR3 in DNA: TGTGCCAGCAGTTTCCGGGGCTCTGGAAACACCATATATTTT.

This chain connects TRBV2 to TRBJ2-4, with D perhaps assigned TRBD1 or TRBD2 (7 bases each). Deletions cut 1 base from V and 7 bases from J, with 14 bases between. The germline V gene encodes CDR1 SNHLY and CDR2 FYNNEI. This CDR3 has 15 amino acids. The CDR3 reads CASSEVSGGGNIQYF. Written as DNA, the CDR3 is TGTGCCAGCAGTGAAGTATCAGGGGGAGGGAACATTCAGTACTTC.

This chain links TRBV11-2 with TRBJ2-7, with 9 bases aligning to TRBD2. J was trimmed by 7 bases and V by 5 bases; bases with no gene match: 21. Germline lookup yields CDR1 SGHAT and CDR2 FQNNGV. The CDR3 contains 18 residues. The CDR3 region has the DNA TGTGCCAGCAGCCCAAATCCCGGGACTAGCAGTCGGGTGGGTGAGCAGTACTTC. Amino acids: CASSPNPGTSSRVGEQYF. Drawing the rest from reference TRBV11-2 and TRBJ2-7, the complete variable domain is EAGVAQSPRYKIIEKRQSVAFWCNPISGHATLYWYQQILGQGPKLLIQFQNNGVVDDSQLPKDRFSAERLKGVDSTLKIQPAKLEDSAVYLCASSPNPGTSSRVGEQYFGPGTRLTVT.

This chain links TRBV27 with TRBJ1-5; a possible D gene is TRBD1 (6 bases). Deletions cut 6 bases from V and 5 bases from J, with 17 bases between. Germline lookup yields CDR1 MNHEY and CDR2 SMNVEV (reference sequence). The CDR3 extends over 15 amino acids. The CDR3: CASSETGTIYQPQHF. The CDR3 DNA reads as TGTGCCAGCAGCGAAACCGGGACAATTTATCAGCCCCAGCATTTT.

The V gene is TRBV20-1, the J gene TRBJ2-7; D unclear. Germline CDR1 reads DFQATT; CDR2 reads SNEGSKA (reference sequence). The V end lost 5 bases, the J end lost 7 bases, and 9 bases lay between the germline ends. This CDR3 has 10 residues. Here the CDR3 reads CSARFREQYF. CDR3 nucleotides: TGCAGTGCTCGATTCCGGGAGCAGTACTTC.

The chain links TRBV30 to TRBJ2-3, with 8 bases lining up with TRBD2. V was pared by 7 bases and J by 0 bases, with 6 bases of the junction left unmatched. The CDR3 contains 14 residues. Germline assignment: CDR1 GTSNPN and CDR2 SVGIG (reference sequence). The CDR3: CASDSGISTDTQYF. For the CDR3, the DNA is TGTGCCTCCGATAGCGGGATCAGCACAGATACGCAGTATTTT. The full variable domain, in which reference TRBV30 and TRBJ2-3 provide the parts outside the CDR3, is SQTIHQWPATLVQPVGSPLSLECTVEGTSNPNLYWYRQAAGRGLQLLFYSVGIGQISSEVPQNLSASRPQDRQFILSSKKLLLSDSGFYLCASDSGISTDTQYFGPGTRLTVL.

This chain links TRBV28 with TRBJ1-1; D not resolved. The V end lost 3 bases, the J end lost 4 bases, and 9 bases lay between the germline ends. Germline V gene sequence: CDR1 MDHEN, CDR2 SYDVKM. This CDR3 has 13 residues. The DNA for the CDR3 is TGTGCCAGCAGTTTTGCAGGACCCACTGAAGCTTTCTTT. Translating it yields CASSFAGPTEAFF.

The rearrangement links TRBV7-9 to TRBJ2-7, with 10 nucleotides matching TRBD2. The CDR3 loop spans 14 amino acids. The ends lost 6 bases at V and 1 base at J; junction bases unmatched: 3. Germline V CDR1 and CDR2: SEHNR, FQNEAQ (reference sequence). The chain's CDR3 is CASSGTSVSYEQYF. DNA of the CDR3: TGTGCCAGCAGTGGGACTAGCGTTTCCTACGAGCAGTACTTC.

The V gene is TRBV4-2, the J gene TRBJ2-3; the match to TRBD2 covers 13 bases. The trim removed 3 bases at V and 4 bases at J, leaving 7 bases unmatched. This CDR3 region has 17 residues. Germline loops: CDR1 LGHNA, CDR2 YNFKEQ. CDR3 in amino acids: CASSQIPGLAGSDTQYF. The CDR3 DNA sequence: TGTGCCAGCAGCCAGATACCGGGACTAGCGGGATCAGATACGCAGTATTTT.

J is TRBJ2-1 and V is TRBV29-1; TRBD2 matches at 9 bases. The germline V gene has CDR1 SQVTM and CDR2 ANQGSEA. The V gene end was trimmed by 3 bases and the J gene end by 4 bases; junction bases not matched to a gene: 16. The CDR3 length is 18 residues. As DNA, the CDR3 is TGCAGCGTTGACGCTCGGACTAGCGTCCGCGCCGCTTACAATGAGCAGTTCTTC. Encoded protein: CSVDARTSVRAAYNEQFF.

This chain connects TRBV9 to TRBJ1-5; possibly TRBD1 for D (5 bases). The germline CDR1 and CDR2 sequences are SGDLS and YYNGEE. V lost 3 bases, J lost 2 bases, and 12 bases lay in between. This CDR3 comprises 15 residues. The CDR3 DNA reads as TGTGCCAGCAGCGCCGCCGGACATCGCAATCAGCCCCAGCATTTT. It specifies CASSAAGHRNQPQHF.

The gene calls are TRBV11-3 and TRBJ2-5, with D maybe TRBD2 (5 bases). V was cut by 4 bases and J by 5 bases, with 11 bases left in between. Germline values: CDR1 SGHNT, CDR2 YENEEA. The CDR3 runs 13 residues. The CDR3 region is CASSSRDGETQYF. The CDR3 nucleotides are TGTGCCAGCAGCTCGAGGGATGGGGAGACCCAGTACTTC.

CDR3 amino acids: CASSFAGGRNIQYF. The CDR3 nucleotides are TGTGCCAGCAGTTTCGCAGGGGGCCGGAACATTCAGTACTTC. The chain combines TRBV28 with TRBJ2-4; TRBD1 aligns across 8 bases. V lost 3 bases, J lost 7 bases, and 5 bases stayed unmatched. Germline V lookup: CDR1 MDHEN, CDR2 SYDVKM. This CDR3 comprises 14 residues.

The chain links TRBV1 to TRBJ2-2. TRBV1 is listed as a pseudogene. The CDR3 extends over 12 amino acids. The CDR3 region is CTSSPGGGELFF. CDR3 nucleotides: TGCACCAGCAGCCCAGGCGGCGGGGAGCTGTTTTTT.

J is TRBJ2-7 and V is TRBV10-3; no clear D gene. The length of the CDR3 is 11 residues. The germline CDR1 and CDR2 sequences are ENHRY and SYGVKD. Trimming cost V 0 bases and J 6 bases, with 3 bases left between them. CDR3 coding DNA: TGTGCCATCAGTGAGTCGGGCGAGCAGTACTTC. Translated, it gives CAISESGEQYF.

The chain couples TRBV6-6 to TRBJ2-7, with D uncertain. Germline values: CDR1 MNHNY, CDR2 SVGAGI (reference sequence). The CDR3 runs to 14 residues. Trimming removed 2 bases from V and 2 bases from J, with 10 bases in between. The CDR3 sequence is CASSYGGFTYEQYF. The DNA for the CDR3 is TGTGCCAGCAGTTACGGCGGTTTCACCTACGAGCAGTACTTC.

This clone is a singleton in its sample. The chain recombines TRBV5-1 with TRBJ1-1; 9 bases agree with TRBD1. Germline CDR1 and CDR2: SGHRS and YFSETQ. The trim removed 4 bases at V and 2 bases at J, leaving 9 bases unmatched. The CDR3 runs to 16 residues. The CDR3 DNA reads TGCGCCAGCAGCCTCTCCTTGACAGGGGGAAACACTGAAGCTTTCTTT. This translates into CASSLSLTGGNTEAFF.

The J gene is TRBJ2-2, the V gene TRBV29-1; 7 positions match TRBD1. Trimming cost V 6 bases and J 6 bases; bases outside gene matches: 10. This CDR3 has 14 residues. Germline CDR1 is SQVTM and CDR2 is ANQGSEA. The CDR3 nucleotides read TGCAGCGTGGAACAGGGGACGGTTGCCGGGGAGCTGTTTTTT. Translated, it gives CSVEQGTVAGELFF.

V usage is TRBV6-4 and J usage is TRBJ2-5; 7 nucleotides line up with TRBD1. V trimming: 7 bases; J trimming: 1 base; junction bases outside the gene matches: 6. Germline CDR1 is MRHNA and CDR2 is SNTAGT. The CDR3 length is 14 residues. This chain's CDR3 is CASKVRDSQETQYF. Written as DNA, the CDR3 is TGTGCCAGCAAAGTACGGGACAGCCAAGAGACCCAGTACTTC.

The rearrangement links TRBV19 to TRBJ2-3; D remains unclear. Trimming took off 2 bases at V and 0 bases at J, with 12 bases between the two ends. Germline CDR1 LNHDA, CDR2 SQIVND (reference sequence). The CDR3 has 16 amino acids. The CDR3 coding sequence is TGTGCCAGTAGTATACAAGGTGGTCAGAGCACAGATACGCAGTATTTT. It encodes CASSIQGGQSTDTQYF.

This clone appeared a single time. V and J are TRBV4-2 and TRBJ2-1; 7 positions match TRBD2. Germline V lookup: CDR1 LGHNA, CDR2 YNFKEQ. CDR3 size: 17 residues. Trimming at V came to 0 bases and at J to 7 bases, leaving 12 bases not matched to a gene. The CDR3 here is CASSQELRAGVGNEQFF. In DNA, the CDR3 is TGTGCCAGCAGCCAAGAATTGAGGGCGGGGGTAGGGAATGAGCAGTTCTTC.

The gene calls are TRBV4-1 and TRBJ2-3; tentative D call: TRBD2 (6 bases). CDR1 is MGHRA and CDR2 is YSYEKL in the germline V gene. V dropped 4 bases and J dropped 8 bases, with 16 bases sitting between them. This CDR3 contains 14 residues. CDR3 in DNA: TGCGCCAGCAGCCCTGGGACTCCTCCCCGTACGCAGTATTTT. Its protein is CASSPGTPPRTQYF.

Notes on this clone: The sample has other DNA sequences that encode this CDR3 too. The J gene is TRBJ2-2, the V gene TRBV10-3; unclear D gene. Germline CDR1 reads ENHRY; CDR2 reads SYGVKD. The germline V and J ends were trimmed by 4 bases and 0 bases, with 3 bases remaining between them. The CDR3 has 13 residues. The CDR3 is CAISGTNTGELFF. CDR3 nucleotide sequence: TGTGCCATCAGTGGGACGAACACCGGGGAGCTGTTTTTT.